A single sample gave rise to the 12 T cell receptor beta chains below, sequenced in a study of blood T cell repertoires in COVID-19. Here immunoSEQ multiplex PCR was the method, and the copy in TCRdb shows in-frame clones only, minus some. Altogether hundreds of thousands of clones are present, more than 80% being singletons, with the ten largest covering around 1%. The material sequenced was PBMCs or T cells enriched from blood (not recorded which). Receptors originate from a man between 18 and 35 years old who had recovered from COVID-19.

V usage is TRBV9 and J usage is TRBJ2-1; 7 nucleotides match TRBD2. CDR1 and CDR2 from the germline V gene are SGDLS and YYNGEE. Trimming removed 4 bases from V and 6 bases from J; junction bases left unmatched: 7. This CDR3 has 14 residues. This CDR3 reads CASSPRAGFNEQFF. DNA of the CDR3: TGTGCCAGCAGCCCCCGAGCGGGATTCAATGAGCAGTTCTTC.

The chain uses TRBV10-3 and TRBJ2-1; the match to TRBD2 covers 10 bases. The CDR3 contains 14 residues. The ends lost 10 bases at V and 6 bases at J; junction bases unmatched: 9. Germline V gene data show CDR1 as ENHRY and CDR2 as SYGVKD. DNA of the CDR3: TGTGCCACCGGAGCTAGCGGGAGTACCAATGAGCAGTTCTTC. Residues: CATGASGSTNEQFF.

This chain connects TRBV12-5 to TRBJ1-5; TRBD1 might be the D (5 bases). CDR1 is LGHNT and CDR2 is FRNRAP in the germline V gene. Trimming took off 1 base at V and 5 bases at J, with 21 bases between the two ends. The CDR3 contains 18 residues. The CDR3 protein is CASGLEIWQGVDDQPQHF. The CDR3 DNA is TGTGCTAGTGGTTTGGAGATTTGGCAGGGCGTAGATGATCAGCCCCAGCATTTT.

The chain combines TRBV19 with TRBJ2-1; no reliable D call. Trimming shortened V by 1 base and J by 0 bases, and 10 bases separated the two germline ends. This CDR3 is 16 amino acids long. From germline, CDR1 is LNHDA and CDR2 SQIVND (reference sequence). Here the CDR3 reads CASSIVTVNSYNEQFF. The DNA for the CDR3 is TGTGCCAGTAGTATAGTAACAGTCAACTCCTACAATGAGCAGTTCTTC.

The chain is built from TRBV18 and TRBJ1-3; TRBD1 matches at 7 bases. CDR3 length: 15 amino acids. V lost 4 bases, J lost 0 bases, and 3 bases stayed unmatched. Germline values: CDR1 KGHSH, CDR2 LQKENI. The CDR3 region has the DNA TGTGCCAGCTCACAGGGGGCCAGCTCTGGAAACACCATATATTTT. It is translated as CASSQGASSGNTIYF.

The chain combines TRBV11-2 with TRBJ2-7; maybe TRBD2 (6 bases). Trimming left V 6 bases short and J 0 bases short, with 12 bases between. Looked up from germline, CDR1 is SGHAT and CDR2 is FQNNGV. The CDR3 is 14 residues long. CDR3 in amino acids: CASRLASYSYEQYF. The CDR3, as DNA: TGTGCCAGCAGGCTAGCGTCATACTCCTACGAGCAGTACTTC.

The chain has TRBV28 and TRBJ2-1; the D gene is possibly TRBD2 (6 bases). Between the trimmed V and J ends, which lost 8 bases and 7 bases, there was a span of 15 bases. In germline, CDR1 is MDHEN, CDR2 SYDVKM. The CDR3 is 13 residues long. CDR3: CASCRGGLNEQFF. The CDR3 DNA sequence: TGTGCCAGCTGTCGCGGAGGGCTGAATGAGCAGTTCTTC.

As DNA, the CDR3 is TGTGCCATCAGTCAGAATACTGAAGCTTTCTTT. Its protein is CAISQNTEAFF. This chain uses TRBV10-3 with TRBJ1-1; D is unclear. The CDR3 loop spans 11 amino acids. Trimming cost V 5 bases and J 5 bases, with 6 bases left between them. Looked up from germline, CDR1 is ENHRY and CDR2 is SYGVKD.

CDR3 sequence (DNA): TGTGCCAGCACCATGGAAACCGGGAGGGGCCTCTCCTATAATTCACCCCTCCACTTT. It codes for CASTMETGRGLSYNSPLHF. The V gene is TRBV2, the J gene TRBJ1-6; D is possibly TRBD1 (5 bases). V was trimmed by 7 bases and J by 0 bases, leaving 22 bases between them. This CDR3 has 19 amino acids. Germline CDR1 is SNHLY and CDR2 is FYNNEI.

This rearrangement joins TRBV9 to TRBJ1-4; D not resolved. CDR1 and CDR2 from the germline V gene are SGDLS and YYNGEE. The CDR3 is made up of 15 amino acids. Deletions cut 2 bases from V and 8 bases from J, with 16 bases between. The CDR3 coding sequence is TGTGCCAGCAGCGTGCGCACTCGGTCAAACGAAAAACTGTTTTTT. Encoded protein: CASSVRTRSNEKLFF.

The V call is TRBV6-5, the J call TRBJ2-7, with D possibly TRBD1 on 5 matching bases. Germline V gives CDR1 MNHEY, CDR2 SVGAGI. V lost 2 bases and J 1 base, leaving 9 bases between the germline ends. The CDR3 sequence is 14 residues long. The CDR3 region is CASSYNRLSYEQYF. The CDR3 nucleotides read TGTGCCAGCAGTTACAACAGGCTTTCCTACGAGCAGTACTTC.

V is TRBV13 and J is TRBJ2-1, with 8 bases matching TRBD2. The CDR3 sequence is 16 residues long. Germline CDR1 and CDR2: PRHDT and FYEKMQ (reference sequence). The V segment lost 1 base and the J segment 2 bases; nucleotides outside the gene matches: 4. The DNA of the CDR3 is TGTGCCAGCAGCTTAGTCGGGGGGGCCACCTACAATGAGCAGTTCTTC. As protein: CASSLVGGATYNEQFF. Complete variable domain (other parts from reference TRBV13 and TRBJ2-1): AAGVIQSPRHLIKEKRETATLKCYPIPRHDTVYWYQQGPGQDPQFLISFYEKMQSDKGSIPDRFSAQQFSDYHSELNMSSLELGDSALYFCASSLVGGATYNEQFFGPGTRLTVL.